This TCR beta chain originates from a study of blood T cell repertoires in COVID-19. Germline V lookup: CDR1 LNHDA, CDR2 SQIVND (reference sequence). V lost 2 bases, J lost 5 bases, and 10 bases lay in between. This CDR3 has 14 amino acids. Only in-frame clones appear in the TCRdb table, and some are missing; sequencing was by immunoSEQ multiplex PCR. The table lists over 150,000 clones, around nine tenths of them singletons. The TCR sequence derives from a man between 50 and 59 years old with acute or convalescent COVID-19. The sequenced sample was peripheral blood. The chain combines TRBV19 with TRBJ1-5, with TRBD1 as a possible D gene (6 bases). The chain's CDR3 is CASSIKGGDQPQHF. CDR3 in DNA: TGTGCCAGTAGTATAAAGGGGGGGGATCAGCCCCAGCATTTT.